These 7 T cell receptor beta chains were sequenced from one sample in a study of blood T cell repertoires in COVID-19. TCRdb keeps only in-frame clones here, not all; method: immunoSEQ multiplex PCR. The table lists around 200,000 clones, roughly four fifths of them singletons. Sequencing was performed on PBMCs or T cells enriched from blood (not recorded which). These TCRs come from a middle-aged man who had recovered from COVID-19.

This chain links TRBV6-1 with TRBJ1-5; D might be TRBD1 (5 bases). V lost 1 base and J lost 0, with 7 bases in between. Germline V CDR1 and CDR2: MNHNS, SASEGT. CDR3 size: 15 residues. The CDR3 reads CASSEGTFSNQPQHF. In DNA, the CDR3 is TGTGCCAGCAGTGAAGGGACATTTAGCAATCAGCCCCAGCATTTT.

The chain couples TRBV19 to TRBJ1-5; weak D call: TRBD1 (6 bases). Germline values: CDR1 LNHDA, CDR2 SQIVND (reference sequence). This CDR3 is built from 15 residues. Trimming removed 3 bases from V and 6 bases from J, with 15 bases in between. The CDR3 sequence is CASSIDWGGGQPQHF. Written as DNA, the CDR3 is TGTGCCAGTAGTATCGATTGGGGGGGCGGTCAGCCCCAGCATTTT.

The chain is built from TRBV4-1 and TRBJ1-1; a weak D match, TRBD1 (6 bases). Trimming removed 10 bases from V and 4 bases from J, with 25 bases in between. The CDR3 is 16 residues long. CDR1 MGHRA and CDR2 YSYEKL come from the germline V gene. CDR3 in amino acids: CATKRGSSGRGTEAFF. The CDR3 DNA reads TGCGCCACTAAGAGGGGGTCTTCGGGAAGAGGCACTGAAGCTTTCTTT.

The chain has TRBV9 and TRBJ1-2; no clear D gene. CDR3 length: 14 amino acids. The V gene lost 0 bases and the J gene lost 1 base, with 7 bases spanning the gap. Germline V gene sequence: CDR1 SGDLS, CDR2 YYNGEE. CDR3 sequence reads: CASSVGIDNYGYTF. Here the CDR3 DNA reads TGTGCCAGCAGCGTAGGTATAGATAACTATGGCTACACCTTC.

The chain links TRBV15 to TRBJ2-5; TRBD2 aligns across 8 bases. V lost 10 bases and J lost 4; bases outside the gene matches: 11. The CDR3 is made up of 14 amino acids. Per the germline V gene, CDR1 is LNHNV and CDR2 is YYDKDF (reference sequence). The CDR3 is CAIARGSGVETQYF. CDR3 coding DNA: TGTGCCATCGCCAGGGGTAGCGGGGTAGAGACCCAGTACTTC.

The CDR3 bases are TGTGCCAGCAGCCGGCAGGGAACCTACGAGCAGTACTTC. It specifies CASSRQGTYEQYF. The rearrangement links TRBV11-2 to TRBJ2-7; tentatively, D is TRBD1 (5 bases). Trimming stripped 5 bases from V and 2 bases from J, with 10 bases between. Germline loops: CDR1 SGHAT, CDR2 FQNNGV. The CDR3 loop spans 13 amino acids.

The gene calls are TRBV7-3 and TRBJ1-1, with a possible D match to TRBD1 (6 bases). The ends were cut back, 4 bases at V and 5 bases at J, with 11 bases in the middle. Per germline, CDR1 SGHTA and CDR2 FQGTGA. This CDR3 has 13 residues. CDR3 nucleotide sequence: TGTGCCAGCAGCTCATACAGGGATACTGAAGCTTTCTTT. This encodes CASSSYRDTEAFF. Full variable domain (outside the CDR3, taken from reference TRBV7-3 and TRBJ1-1): GAGVSQTPSNKVTEKGKYVELRCDPISGHTALYWYRQSLGQGPEFLIYFQGTGAADDSGLPNDRFFAVRPEGSVSTLKIQRTERGDSAVYLCASSSYRDTEAFFGQGTRLTVV.